The 19 T cell receptor beta chains given below trace back to one sample, sequenced in a study of blood T cell repertoires in COVID-19. The protocol was immunoSEQ multiplex PCR, while the TCRdb copy is restricted to in-frame clones and leaves out a portion. The table records over 250,000 clones, approximately 88% of them present only once. The material sequenced was peripheral blood. Every receptor here comes from a man aged 50-60 years with acute or convalescent COVID-19.

The V and J genes are TRBV7-9 and TRBJ1-1, with a tentative D call TRBD1 (6 bases). Deletions cut 4 bases from V and 2 bases from J, with 11 bases between. Germline values: CDR1 SEHNR, CDR2 FQNEAQ (reference sequence). The CDR3 extends over 14 amino acids. Here the CDR3 reads CASSYGTLNTEAFF. The CDR3 DNA reads as TGTGCCAGCAGCTACGGGACACTTAACACTGAAGCTTTCTTT. Together with reference TRBV7-9 and TRBJ1-1, the CDR3 gives the full variable domain: DTGVSQNPRHKITKRGQNVTFRCDPISEHNRLYWYRQTLGQGPEFLTYFQNEAQLEKSRLLSDRFSAERPKGSFSTLEIQRTEQGDSAMYLCASSYGTLNTEAFFGQGTRLTVV.

This chain links TRBV10-3 with TRBJ2-2, with D possibly being TRBD1 (5 bases). Between the trimmed V and J ends, which lost 2 bases and 4 bases, there was a span of 8 bases. The CDR3 loop spans 14 amino acids. Germline CDR1 and CDR2: ENHRY and SYGVKD. CDR3: CAISETDSTGELFF. As DNA, the CDR3 is TGTGCCATCAGTGAGACTGACAGCACCGGGGAGCTGTTTTTT.

The rearrangement joins TRBV19 to TRBJ1-2; the D is unclear. CDR1 and CDR2 (germline): LNHDA, SQIVND (reference sequence). The length of the CDR3 is 14 residues. V was cut by 7 bases and J by 8 bases, with 20 bases left in between. The CDR3, as DNA: TGTGCCAGTAAAGCGGGCGGGAACGTTGGAGGCTACACCTTC. Translated, it gives CASKAGGNVGGYTF. Looking up the rest from reference TRBV19 and TRBJ1-2 gives the full variable domain: DGGITQSPKYLFRKEGQNVTLSCEQNLNHDAMYWYRQDPGQGLRLIYYSQIVNDFQKGDIAEGYSVSREKKESFPLTVTSAQKNPTAFYLCASKAGGNVGGYTFGSGTRLTVV.

The chain employs TRBV19 and TRBJ1-2; 7 bases agree with TRBD1. Germline values: CDR1 LNHDA, CDR2 SQIVND (reference sequence). The V and J ends lost 7 bases and 4 bases, in that order; junction bases with no gene match: 15. CDR3 size: 16 residues. Here the CDR3 DNA reads TGTGCCAGTACAGAGACAGGGAAGGGGGATTTCTATGGCTACACCTTC. Protein: CASTETGKGDFYGYTF.

This chain joins TRBV2 and TRBJ1-6; the D gene is possibly TRBD1 (5 bases). The V gene's germline CDR1 is SNHLY and CDR2 FYNNEI. The CDR3 consists of 18 residues. Trimming took off 2 bases at V and 3 bases at J, with 17 bases between the two ends. CDR3 residues: CASSETVRGGGYNSPLHF. The CDR3 region has the DNA TGTGCCAGCAGTGAAACAGTTAGGGGTGGCGGCTATAATTCACCCCTCCACTTT.

The rearrangement links TRBV5-1 to TRBJ1-1; D is ambiguous. The CDR3 is made up of 13 amino acids. Trimming removed 4 bases at V and 1 base at J, with 8 bases between. Germline V gene lookup returns CDR1 SGHRS and CDR2 YFSETQ. The CDR3 is CASSPPKNTEAFF. Written as DNA, the CDR3 is TGCGCCAGCAGCCCCCCCAAGAACACTGAAGCTTTCTTT.

The rearrangement uses TRBV10-3 and TRBJ2-1; possible D gene TRBD1, 7 bases. The germline V and J ends were trimmed by 7 bases and 8 bases, with 18 bases remaining between them. Germline V gives CDR1 ENHRY, CDR2 SYGVKD. The CDR3 runs to 14 residues. This chain's CDR3 is CAITRQGGKDEQFF. The CDR3, as DNA: TGTGCCATCACCCGACAGGGAGGAAAGGATGAGCAGTTCTTC.

The chain recombines TRBV11-2 with TRBJ2-7; 7 bases match TRBD1. The CDR3 consists of 18 residues. CDR1 is SGHAT, CDR2 FQNNGV, per germline. The junction had 16 bases not matched to a gene; V was cut back by 5 bases and J by 0 bases. In DNA form, the CDR3 reads TGTGCCAGCAGCCCCACGAACCGCCGGGACAGAACCTCCTACGAGCAGTACTTC. This sequence encodes CASSPTNRRDRTSYEQYF.

This clone was found a few times. The J gene is TRBJ1-1, the V gene TRBV29-1; 7 bases line up with TRBD1. Looked up from germline, CDR1 is SQVTM and CDR2 is ANQGSEA. V was pared by 4 bases and J by 1 base, with 3 bases of the junction left unmatched. This CDR3 contains 13 residues. The CDR3 DNA follows: TGCAGCGTTGGTGACAGGGCGAACACTGAAGCTTTCTTT. It encodes CSVGDRANTEAFF.

The CDR3 nucleotides are TGTGCCAGCAGCCCCTCGCGGTGGGCAGGGAAGATGGACGAGCAGTACTTC. This encodes CASSPSRWAGKMDEQYF. The chain has TRBV13 and TRBJ2-7, with D possibly TRBD1 on 5 matching bases. There are 17 residues in the CDR3. Germline loops: CDR1 PRHDT, CDR2 FYEKMQ (reference sequence). The V end was cut by 5 bases, the J end by 5 bases, with 25 bases between.

The chain has TRBV29-1 and TRBJ1-5, with 11 bases identical to TRBD1. The germline CDR1 and CDR2 sequences are SQVTM and ANQGSEA. The CDR3 covers 14 residues. The V gene end was trimmed by 4 bases and the J gene end by 7 bases; junction bases not matched to a gene: 6. The CDR3 coding sequence is TGCAGCGTTGGAGGGGACAGGGGGGGACAGCCCCAGCATTTT. Its translation: CSVGGDRGGQPQHF.

The genes are TRBV19 and TRBJ1-2; D might be TRBD1 (5 bases). Germline CDR1 LNHDA, CDR2 SQIVND (reference sequence). The length of the CDR3 is 13 residues. V was clipped by 5 bases and J by 3 bases, with 10 bases between them. DNA of the CDR3: TGTGCCAGTAGTCCCGCAGGGTACTATGGCTACACCTTC. Protein: CASSPAGYYGYTF. The whole variable domain, filled in from reference TRBV19 and TRBJ1-2, reads DGGITQSPKYLFRKEGQNVTLSCEQNLNHDAMYWYRQDPGQGLRLIYYSQIVNDFQKGDIAEGYSVSREKKESFPLTVTSAQKNPTAFYLCASSPAGYYGYTFGSGTRLTVV.

Written as DNA, the CDR3 is TGTGCCAGCAGTTACTCGACCGCGGGGGGTTCACCCCTCCACTTT. Translation gives CASSYSTAGGSPLHF. The V call is TRBV6-5, the J call TRBJ1-6; the D gene is possibly TRBD1 (5 bases). The CDR3 contains 15 residues. CDR1 is MNHEY, CDR2 SVGAGI, per germline. Between the trimmed V and J ends, which lost 0 bases and 9 bases, there was a span of 12 bases.

CDR3 region: CASSLTGRYEQYF. The CDR3 nucleotides read TGTGCCAGCAGTCTGACAGGTCGCTACGAGCAGTACTTC. This chain links TRBV2 with TRBJ2-7; tentative D call: TRBD1 (6 bases). The CDR3 covers 13 residues. The germline V gene has CDR1 SNHLY and CDR2 FYNNEI. V was shortened by 5 bases and J by 3 bases, with 11 bases between the two germline ends.

The chain joins TRBV4-1 to TRBJ1-2; D gene unclear. The CDR3 is 15 amino acids. The V end was cut by 0 bases, the J end by 0 bases, with 8 bases between. The germline V gene encodes CDR1 MGHRA and CDR2 YSYEKL. CDR3 DNA sequence: TGCGCCAGCAGCCAAGAACCGGGTACTAACTATGGCTACACCTTC. Amino acids: CASSQEPGTNYGYTF.

The chain recombines TRBV3-1 (or the pseudogene TRBV3-2) with TRBJ1-6; TRBD1 might be the D (5 bases). CDR1 is LGHDT, CDR2 YNNKEL, per germline (reference sequence). This CDR3 comprises 15 residues. With 0 bases removed from V and 6 bases from J, the gap between germline ends came to 9 bases. CDR3 residues: CASSQDGAVNSPLHF. CDR3 DNA: TGTGCCAGCAGCCAAGATGGGGCAGTTAATTCACCCCTCCACTTT.

The chain combines TRBV5-1 with TRBJ2-1; TRBD2 agrees at 11 bases. CDR3 length equals 16 residues. After removal of 0 bases from V and 6 bases from J, the junction contained 5 bases not matched to a gene. In germline, CDR1 is SGHRS, CDR2 YFSETQ. CDR3: CASSLGGTSGSNEQFF. CDR3 nucleotide sequence: TGCGCCAGCAGCTTGGGGGGGACTAGCGGTTCCAATGAGCAGTTCTTC.

This chain connects TRBV10-3 to TRBJ1-1, with 9 bases that match TRBD1. Germline CDR1 and CDR2: ENHRY and SYGVKD. V lost 8 bases and J lost 1; bases outside the gene matches: 2. The CDR3 is 13 amino acids. The CDR3 reads CAIGGQGNTEAFF. In DNA, the CDR3 is TGTGCCATCGGGGGACAGGGGAACACTGAAGCTTTCTTT.

The chain links TRBV5-1 to TRBJ2-5; 7 bases are shared with TRBD2. This CDR3 region has 13 residues. Germline V gene lookup returns CDR1 SGHRS and CDR2 YFSETQ. The junction had 1 base not matched to a gene; V was cut back by 3 bases and J by 2 bases. CDR3 sequence: CASSWGGQETQYF. DNA of the CDR3: TGCGCCAGCAGCTGGGGGGGGCAAGAGACCCAGTACTTC.